This TCR beta chain was sequenced for a study of T-cell memory formation after mild COVID-19. TCRdb itself ran the 5' RACE reads through MiXCR, one entry per CDR3 protein. The sample includes roughly 340,000 distinct CDR3 sequences, around 15% of them seen just once. The V gene's germline CDR1 is SQVTM and CDR2 ANQGSEA. The CDR3 runs to 13 residues. The ends lost 6 bases at V and 3 bases at J; junction bases unmatched: 3. This clonotype was recorded at least ten times. The source is a man between 18 and 35 years old who had mild COVID-19 (a few samples of this study predate the infection). Cell type and time point are not known. The chain joins TRBV29-1 to TRBJ2-3; 10 nucleotides agree with TRBD1. Sample: PBMCs or a T cell subset sorted from them (not recorded which). CDR3 sequence: CSVTDRGTDTQYF. Written as DNA, the CDR3 is TGCAGCGTAACGGACAGGGGGACAGATACGCAGTATTTT.